The 31 T cell receptor beta chains given below trace back to one sample, sequenced in a study of response to subunit inactivated influenza vaccine. Using its own MiXCR run on the RT-PCR reads, TCRdb lists one record per CDR3 protein. The repertoire has more than 550,000 distinct CDR3 sequences, around 11% of them found once; the top ten carry roughly 9.6%. The data were also submitted as part of a second study, on T cells expressing NK-cell markers. Turning to that study: For TCR beta, cDNA was produced by 5'RACE template switching with UMIs.

The input for sequencing was PBMCs from blood, taken on the day of vaccination. All receptors derive from a man in his fifties who received an inactivated influenza vaccine.

This clonotype was detected a few times. The chain employs TRBV14 and TRBJ2-6, with D perhaps matching TRBD1 (6 bases). Germline lookup yields CDR1 SGHDN and CDR2 FVKESK. The CDR3 length is 17 residues. V was pared by 1 base and J by 3 bases, with 13 bases between. The CDR3 DNA reads as TGTGCCAGCAGCCAAGGCAGGGGTTTTAGTGGGGCCAACGTCCTGACTTTC. Translated: CASSQGRGFSGANVLTF.

This clonotype was counted a few times. This chain joins TRBV19 and TRBJ1-5; the D is unclear. The CDR3 runs to 15 residues. In germline, CDR1 is LNHDA, CDR2 SQIVND (reference sequence). V lost 4 bases and J lost 0, with 10 bases in between. For the CDR3, the DNA is TGTGCCAGTAGTAGATCCGTGATTAGCAATCAGCCCCAGCATTTT. This codes for CASSRSVISNQPQHF.

This clonotype was seen repeatedly, ten times or more. This chain links TRBV20-1 with TRBJ2-7; 13 bases align to TRBD2. The CDR3 contains 15 residues. CDR1 and CDR2 from the germline V gene are DFQATT and SNEGSKA (reference sequence). Trimming cost V 3 bases and J 5 bases; bases outside gene matches: 7. The CDR3, as DNA: TGCAGTGCTAGTCGGACTAGCGGGAGTACCGACGAGCAGTACTTC. Translated, it gives CSASRTSGSTDEQYF.

The rearrangement joins TRBV20-1 to TRBJ2-5, with a possible D match to TRBD2 (6 bases). Trimming shortened V by 5 bases and J by 2 bases, and 18 bases separated the two germline ends. From germline, CDR1 is DFQATT and CDR2 SNEGSKA (reference sequence). The length of the CDR3 is 15 residues. CDR3 coding DNA: TGCAGTGCTGAACGGGCGGGGTCGAGACAAGAGACCCAGTACTTC. Translation gives CSAERAGSRQETQYF.

This clonotype was picked up a small number of times. This sequence joins TRBV12-3 or TRBV12-4 and TRBJ2-7; TRBD2 aligns across 8 bases. V lost 3 bases to trimming and J lost 9 bases; unmatched junction nucleotides: 19. This CDR3 region has 17 residues. The CDR3 DNA sequence: TGTGCCAGCAGTTTTTCGTTCGCCCAGACTAGCGTATATAGGCAGTACTTC. This sequence encodes CASSFSFAQTSVYRQYF.

This clonotype was found a few times. The CDR3 sequence is CASSKKQPSNEQYF. The DNA of the CDR3 is TGTGCCAGCAGCAAGAAACAGCCGTCTAACGAGCAGTACTTC. The chain has TRBV21-1 and TRBJ2-7. TRBV21-1 is reported as a pseudogene. CDR3 length: 14 residues.

This clonotype appeared a few times. The chain employs TRBV18 and TRBJ2-7; D gene uncertain. The CDR3 is made up of 18 amino acids. The ends were cut back, 2 bases at V and 6 bases at J, with 26 bases in the middle. CDR1 is KGHSH, CDR2 LQKENI, per germline. CDR3 DNA sequence: TGTGCCAGCTCACCATCCGCACAGTTGATAACCCAACGACTCGAGCAGTACTTC. Its translation: CASSPSAQLITQRLEQYF.

A few counts support this clonotype. The chain is built from TRBV7-9 and TRBJ2-5, with D possibly matching TRBD1 (6 bases). V dropped 5 bases and J dropped 3 bases, with 19 bases sitting between them. CDR3 size: 16 residues. Germline V gene sequence: CDR1 SEHNR, CDR2 FQNEAQ (reference sequence). The CDR3 loop reads CASSPTPGTSKETQYF. CDR3 bases: TGTGCCAGCAGCCCAACCCCCGGGACATCCAAAGAGACCCAGTACTTC.

The sample holds a few counts of this clonotype. This chain links TRBV11-2 with TRBJ2-7; D gene unclear. From germline, CDR1 is SGHAT and CDR2 FQNNGV. The ends were cut back, 2 bases at V and 1 base at J, with 15 bases in the middle. This CDR3 contains 16 residues. The CDR3 loop is CASSLNQLQLSYEQYF. CDR3 bases: TGTGCCAGCAGCTTAAATCAGCTACAGCTTTCCTACGAGCAGTACTTC.

This clonotype occurred many times. J is TRBJ2-3 and V is TRBV7-2; D might be TRBD1 (5 bases). CDR3 size: 13 residues. V was clipped by 5 bases and J by 4 bases, with 10 bases between them. Germline V gives CDR1 SGHTA, CDR2 FQGNSA. CDR3 in amino acids: CASSIRDPDTQYF. Here the CDR3 DNA reads TGTGCCAGCAGCATCAGGGATCCAGATACGCAGTATTTT.

This clonotype turned up a few times. The chain uses TRBV7-9 and TRBJ2-5, with a tentative D call TRBD1 (6 bases). Trimming stripped 1 base from V and 0 bases from J, with 9 bases between. Germline CDR1 and CDR2: SEHNR and FQNEAQ (reference sequence). This CDR3 has 15 amino acids. CDR3 loop: CASSLVRGYQETQYF. CDR3 nucleotides: TGTGCCAGCAGCTTAGTGAGGGGGTACCAAGAGACCCAGTACTTC.

The rearrangement uses TRBV5-4 and TRBJ2-2; the D call may be TRBD1 or TRBD2 (5 bases each). Germline lookup yields CDR1 SGHNT and CDR2 YYREEE (reference sequence). The CDR3 contains 16 residues. V was trimmed by 0 bases and J by 5 bases, leaving 14 bases between them. Here the CDR3 reads CASSLAGRRRTGELFF. CDR3 in DNA: TGTGCCAGCAGCTTGGCGGGACGGAGGCGAACCGGGGAGCTGTTTTTT.

This clonotype was recorded many times. The chain couples TRBV2 to TRBJ2-7; D call uncertain. In germline, CDR1 is SNHLY, CDR2 FYNNEI. Trimming removed 3 bases from V and 0 bases from J, with 6 bases in between. The CDR3 loop spans 13 amino acids. The CDR3 here is CASSEVSSYEQYF. The CDR3 nucleotides are TGTGCCAGCAGTGAGGTGTCCTCCTACGAGCAGTACTTC.

This clonotype was picked up a small number of times. The chain employs TRBV18 and TRBJ2-3; D not certain. Trimming removed 3 bases from V and 4 bases from J, with 14 bases in between. Germline CDR1 and CDR2: KGHSH and LQKENI. This CDR3 has 15 amino acids. The CDR3 DNA follows: TGTGCCAGCTCACCCACATTGGATTATTCAGATACGCAGTATTTT. It codes for CASSPTLDYSDTQYF.

The rearrangement uses TRBV11-2 and TRBJ2-1; D gene uncertain. CDR3 length: 15 amino acids. Trimming cost V 0 bases and J 5 bases, with 11 bases left between them. CDR1 SGHAT and CDR2 FQNNGV come from the germline V gene. The CDR3 here is CASSLEVGADNEQFF. The CDR3, as DNA: TGTGCCAGCAGCTTAGAAGTTGGTGCCGACAATGAGCAGTTCTTC.

This clonotype was picked up a small number of times. The chain employs TRBV12-3 or TRBV12-4 and TRBJ2-1, with D perhaps TRBD1 (5 bases). This CDR3 region has 13 residues. The V and J ends lost 1 base and 8 bases respectively, with 9 bases between them. In nucleotides, the CDR3 is TGTGCCAGCAGTTTAGGCAGGGTTCATGAGCAGTTCTTC. Encoded protein: CASSLGRVHEQFF.

This clonotype has a count of ten or more. The chain couples TRBV5-1 to TRBJ1-2, with no clear D. Germline V gene data show CDR1 as SGHRS and CDR2 as YFSETQ. CDR3 length: 15 amino acids. The ends were cut back, 0 bases at V and 4 bases at J, with 13 bases in the middle. The CDR3 spells CASSLGYPGVYGYTF. CDR3 coding DNA: TGCGCCAGCAGCTTGGGGTACCCGGGCGTCTATGGCTACACCTTC.

This clonotype turned up a few times. This sequence joins TRBV6-2 or TRBV6-3 and TRBJ1-6; D gene unclear. Trimming pared 6 bases from V and 10 bases from J, leaving 13 bases between. The germline gives CDR1 MNHEY, CDR2 SVGEGT. The CDR3 has 13 residues. The CDR3: CASSLDGPSPLHF. CDR3 coding DNA: TGTGCCAGCAGCTTGGATGGACCATCACCCCTCCACTTT.

This clonotype has a handful of counts. This chain links TRBV28 with TRBJ1-2; TRBD1 is a possible D gene (5 bases). CDR3 size: 12 residues. From germline, CDR1 is MDHEN and CDR2 SYDVKM. V dropped 5 bases and J dropped 8 bases, with 12 bases sitting between them. In DNA, the CDR3 is TGTGCCAGCAGTCTGGGACCCATCGGCTACACCTTC. Translated: CASSLGPIGYTF.

This clonotype was detected only a few times. The V and J genes are TRBV5-1 and TRBJ2-4; D might be TRBD1 or TRBD2, each matching 6 bases. V shed 6 bases and J shed 1 base, with 14 bases lying between them. The CDR3 is made up of 15 amino acids. The germline CDR1 and CDR2 sequences are SGHRS and YFSETQ. The CDR3 spells CASTTLGGAKNIQYF. The CDR3 DNA is TGCGCCAGCACGACTTTGGGGGGCGCCAAAAACATTCAGTACTTC.

This sequence joins TRBV20-1 and TRBJ2-5, with a weak D call TRBD1 (6 bases). The germline V gene has CDR1 DFQATT and CDR2 SNEGSKA (reference sequence). The CDR3 contains 12 residues. Trimming left V 6 bases short and J 2 bases short, with 10 bases between. The CDR3 here is CSATDSQETQYF. The CDR3, as DNA: TGCAGTGCAACGGACAGTCAAGAGACCCAGTACTTC.

Notes on this clonotype: A far larger clone is just one base off, so this is likely a read error. The chain is built from TRBV7-3 and TRBJ2-7; 9 bases are a match to TRBD2. The junction had 2 bases not matched to a gene; V was cut back by 3 bases and J by 5 bases. This CDR3 region has 13 residues. From germline, CDR1 is SGHTA and CDR2 FQGTGA. The CDR3 DNA reads as TGTGCCAGCAGCTTTAGCGGGAGCAACGAGCAGTACTTC. This encodes CASSFSGSNEQYF.

This clonotype has just a few counts. The chain has TRBV11-1 and TRBJ2-1; D is ambiguous. V dropped 2 bases and J dropped 0 bases, with 17 bases sitting between them. The CDR3 covers 18 residues. Germline-derived CDR1 and CDR2 are SGHAT and FQDESV (reference sequence). The CDR3 reads CASSLSYSSPSSYNEQFF. CDR3 coding DNA: TGTGCCAGCAGCTTATCCTATAGCAGCCCGAGCTCCTACAATGAGCAGTTCTTC. The whole variable domain, filled in from reference TRBV11-1 and TRBJ2-1, reads EAEVAQSPRYKITEKSQAVAFWCDPISGHATLYWYRQILGQGPELLVQFQDESVVDDSQLPKDRFSAERLKGVDSTLKIQPAELGDSAMYLCASSLSYSSPSSYNEQFFGPGTRLTVL.

V usage is TRBV24-1 and J usage is TRBJ1-2; D gene unclear. The CDR3 extends over 17 amino acids. From germline, CDR1 is KGHDR and CDR2 SFDVKD. V shed 0 bases and J shed 0 bases, with 13 bases lying between them. Here the CDR3 DNA reads TGTGCCACCAGTGATTTGCTGTTATTGCCGGCTAACTATGGCTACACCTTC. Amino acids: CATSDLLLLPANYGYTF.

The genes are TRBV20-1 and TRBJ2-2, with a tentative D call TRBD1 (6 bases). This CDR3 is 15 amino acids long. Germline V CDR1 and CDR2: DFQATT, SNEGSKA (reference sequence). Trimming removed 3 bases at V and 5 bases at J, with 16 bases between. The CDR3 spells CSARGTGTLTGELFF. The CDR3 region has the DNA TGCAGTGCTAGGGGGACCGGGACACTGACCGGGGAGCTGTTTTTT.

The chain is built from TRBV29-1 and TRBJ2-3; D perhaps matches TRBD1 (5 bases). The CDR3 runs to 13 residues. Germline V gene data show CDR1 as SQVTM and CDR2 as ANQGSEA. Trimming cost V 3 bases and J 2 bases, with 9 bases left between them. The CDR3 sequence: CSVDAGSTDTQYF. In DNA, the CDR3 is TGCAGCGTTGATGCAGGGTCCACAGATACGCAGTATTTT.

The V gene is TRBV10-3, the J gene TRBJ2-3, with 11 positions matching TRBD1. Trimming removed 5 bases from V and 5 bases from J; junction bases left unmatched: 15. This CDR3 contains 18 residues. Germline CDR1 is ENHRY and CDR2 is SYGVKD. The CDR3 protein is CAISPSIHPGQGEDTQYF. In DNA, the CDR3 is TGTGCCATCAGTCCAAGCATCCATCCGGGACAGGGGGAAGATACGCAGTATTTT.

This clonotype has only a few counts. The chain uses TRBV5-7 and TRBJ2-1, with D uncertain. TRBV5-7 is noted as an ORF with a role that remains uncertain. The CDR3 is 13 amino acids. V lost 10 bases, J lost 7 bases, and 18 bases lay in between. Here the CDR3 reads CAGLGMTLNEQFF. In nucleotides, the CDR3 is TGTGCCGGGCTAGGTATGACCTTGAATGAGCAGTTCTTC.

At least ten counts were recorded for this clonotype. This chain uses TRBV6-4 with TRBJ2-4; 10 bases map to TRBD1. Germline V gene lookup returns CDR1 MRHNA and CDR2 SNTAGT. V was clipped by 7 bases and J by 2 bases; unmatched bases: 11. The CDR3 contains 17 residues. This CDR3 reads CASINPPGQGPKNIQYF. CDR3 DNA sequence: TGTGCCAGCATTAACCCCCCGGGACAGGGGCCCAAAAACATTCAGTACTTC.

This clonotype turned up a few times. The chain has TRBV4-2 and TRBJ2-5, with no clear D. The CDR3 has 16 residues. Germline lookup yields CDR1 LGHNA and CDR2 YNFKEQ. Between the trimmed V and J ends, which lost 0 bases and 3 bases, there was a span of 14 bases. This chain's CDR3 is CASSQEPGWGKETQYF. The CDR3, as DNA: TGTGCCAGCAGCCAAGAACCTGGATGGGGAAAAGAGACCCAGTACTTC.

This clonotype occurred a few times. The chain couples TRBV29-1 to TRBJ2-1; 8 bases are a match to TRBD1. This CDR3 has 13 residues. In germline, CDR1 is SQVTM, CDR2 ANQGSEA. V shed 7 bases, J shed 5 bases, and the junction held 7 bases outside the gene matches. This CDR3 is CSGKQGANNEQFF. In DNA form, the CDR3 reads TGCAGCGGGAAGCAGGGGGCTAACAATGAGCAGTTCTTC.